The next 12 T cell receptor beta chains were all read from a single sample in a study of T cell responses to AZD1222 COVID-19 vaccine. Repertoires were generated with immunoSEQ multiplex PCR, while TCRdb's copy carries only in-frame clones and drops some. The table includes 150,000 or so clones, 65% to 90% detected once. This specimen was peripheral blood, taken on day 0 of AZD1222 vaccination. These receptors were collected from an adult in good health.

This clone was seen only once. The rearrangement uses TRBV19 and TRBJ1-1; a possible D gene is TRBD1 (5 bases). Germline values: CDR1 LNHDA, CDR2 SQIVND (reference sequence). Trimming shortened V by 3 bases and J by 6 bases, and 14 bases separated the two germline ends. This CDR3 comprises 14 residues. The DNA for the CDR3 is TGTGCCAGTAGTATCGGGGGGGGTAACGCTGAAGCTTTCTTT. The encoded protein is CASSIGGGNAEAFF.

This sequence joins TRBV2 and TRBJ1-1, with TRBD1 identical over 11 bases. The CDR3 contains 12 residues. The V gene's germline CDR1 is SNHLY and CDR2 FYNNEI. After removal of 6 bases from V and 10 bases from J, the junction contained 4 bases not matched to a gene. CDR3 coding DNA: TGTGCCAGCAGCCTGGACAGGGGGCGAGCTTTCTTT. Protein product: CASSLDRGRAFF.

This chain links TRBV9 with TRBJ1-1; maybe TRBD1 (6 bases). The CDR3 contains 14 residues. V shed 0 bases and J shed 1 base, with 7 bases lying between them. Germline V gene data show CDR1 as SGDLS and CDR2 as YYNGEE. The CDR3 reads CASSVEGGNTEAFF. The CDR3, as DNA: TGTGCCAGCAGCGTAGAGGGGGGGAACACTGAAGCTTTCTTT.

This chain connects TRBV29-1 to TRBJ2-1; maybe TRBD1 (5 bases). The CDR3 loop spans 13 amino acids. The V end lost 2 bases, the J end lost 0 bases, and 5 bases lay between the germline ends. Germline CDR1 SQVTM, CDR2 ANQGSEA. DNA for the CDR3: TGCAGCGTTGAACAGGGCTCCTACAATGAGCAGTTCTTC. It is translated as CSVEQGSYNEQFF.

Here the CDR3 reads CAISKQASSGNTIYF. The CDR3 coding sequence is TGTGCCATCAGTAAACAAGCGAGCTCTGGAAACACCATATATTTT. V is TRBV10-3 and J is TRBJ1-3; D is ambiguous. The V gene's germline CDR1 is ENHRY and CDR2 SYGVKD. CDR3 length equals 15 residues. Trimming took 5 bases from V and 0 from J, leaving 11 bases between them.

The chain is built from TRBV19 and TRBJ2-5, with TRBD2 matching 14 bases. The V gene end was trimmed by 5 bases and the J gene end by 4 bases; junction bases not matched to a gene: 9. This CDR3 region has 17 residues. Germline assignment: CDR1 LNHDA and CDR2 SQIVND (reference sequence). CDR3 region: CASSGTSGGPGAETQYF. CDR3 sequence (DNA): TGTGCCAGTAGTGGGACTAGCGGGGGCCCCGGGGCAGAGACCCAGTACTTC.

This clone appeared once. The V call is TRBV21-1, the J call TRBJ1-5; TRBD1 reflects the table's D call only, with no check against the DNA. TRBV21-1 is classified as a pseudogene. The CDR3 totals 16 residues. The DNA of the CDR3 is TGTGCCAGCAGCCTTCACAGGGGGCTGAGCAATCAGCCCCAGCATTTT. Translation gives CASSLHRGLSNQPQHF.

A note on this clone: Relative to the germline gene, one junction end is altered; a read error may explain this. The chain combines TRBV10-2 with TRBJ1-1; D not resolved. The germline gives CDR1 WSHSY, CDR2 SAAADI. The CDR3 has 12 amino acids. The CDR3 is CASSEESDRLLF. CDR3 nucleotide sequence: TGCGCCAGCAGTGAGGAAAGTGATAGGTTGCTCTTT.

V is TRBV7-2 and J is TRBJ1-1, with a tentative D call TRBD1 (5 bases). Trimming shortened V by 0 bases and J by 9 bases, and 8 bases separated the two germline ends. CDR3 length equals 12 residues. Germline CDR1 reads SGHTA; CDR2 reads FQGNSA. The CDR3 spells CASSLAGGKAFF. CDR3 nucleotides: TGTGCCAGCAGCTTAGCGGGGGGTAAAGCTTTCTTT.

The CDR3 nucleotides are TGTGCCAGCAGCTCAGAGGCTAGGAGCCACGAGCAGTACTTC. Translating gives CASSSEARSHEQYF. The chain couples TRBV11-3 to TRBJ2-7; D unclear. CDR1 SGHNT and CDR2 YENEEA come from the germline V gene. The V end lost 4 bases, the J end lost 5 bases, and 15 bases lay between the germline ends. CDR3 size: 14 residues.

V is TRBV6-2 or TRBV6-3 and J is TRBJ2-1; D remains unclear. Per germline, CDR1 MNHEY and CDR2 SVGEGT. The V end was cut by 3 bases, the J end by 4 bases, with 7 bases between. This CDR3 contains 13 residues. The CDR3 DNA reads TGTGCCAGCAGTTATGAACAGTACAATGAGCAGTTCTTC. Its translation: CASSYEQYNEQFF.

V is TRBV3-1 (or the pseudogene TRBV3-2) and J is TRBJ1-1; TRBD1 is a possible D gene (5 bases). Trimming cost V 0 bases and J 9 bases, with 14 bases left between them. The germline gives CDR1 LGHDT, CDR2 YNNKEL (reference sequence). There are 14 residues in the CDR3. CDR3 protein: CASSQDLGAEQAFF. As DNA, the CDR3 is TGTGCCAGCAGCCAAGATCTAGGGGCTGAACAAGCTTTCTTT.